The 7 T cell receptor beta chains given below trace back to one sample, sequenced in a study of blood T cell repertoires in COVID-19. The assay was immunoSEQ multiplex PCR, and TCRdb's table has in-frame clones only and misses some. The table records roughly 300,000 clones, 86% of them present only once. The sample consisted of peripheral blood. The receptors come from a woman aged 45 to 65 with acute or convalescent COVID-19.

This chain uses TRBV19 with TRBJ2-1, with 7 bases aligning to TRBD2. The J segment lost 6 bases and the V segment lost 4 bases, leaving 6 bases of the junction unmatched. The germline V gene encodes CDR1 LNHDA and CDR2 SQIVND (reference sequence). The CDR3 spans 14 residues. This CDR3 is CASSSVAGVNEQFF. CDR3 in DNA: TGTGCCAGTAGTAGTGTAGCGGGCGTCAATGAGCAGTTCTTC.

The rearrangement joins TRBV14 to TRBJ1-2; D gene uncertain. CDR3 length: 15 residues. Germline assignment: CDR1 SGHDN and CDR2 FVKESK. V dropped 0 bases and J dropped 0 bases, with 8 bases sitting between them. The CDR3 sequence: CASSQDFRTNYGYTF. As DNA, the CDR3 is TGTGCCAGCAGCCAAGATTTCCGTACTAACTATGGCTACACCTTC. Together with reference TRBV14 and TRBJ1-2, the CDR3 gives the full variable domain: EAGVTQFPSHSVIEKGQTVTLRCDPISGHDNLYWYRRVMGKEIKFLLHFVKESKQDESGMPNNRFLAERTGGTYSTLKVQPAELEDSGVYFCASSQDFRTNYGYTFGSGTRLTVV.

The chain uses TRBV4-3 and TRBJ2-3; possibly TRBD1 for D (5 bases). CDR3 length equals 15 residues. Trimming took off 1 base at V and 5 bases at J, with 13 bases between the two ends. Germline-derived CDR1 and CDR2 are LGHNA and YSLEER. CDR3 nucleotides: TGCGCCAGCAGCCAAGGGCGGCAGGGTGGAGATACGCAGTATTTT. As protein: CASSQGRQGGDTQYF.

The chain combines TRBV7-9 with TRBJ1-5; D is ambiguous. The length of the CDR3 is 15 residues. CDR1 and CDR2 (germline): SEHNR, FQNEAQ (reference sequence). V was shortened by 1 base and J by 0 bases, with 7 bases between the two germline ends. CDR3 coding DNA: TGTGCCAGCAGCTTAGACAGTTATAGCAATCAGCCCCAGCATTTT. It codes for CASSLDSYSNQPQHF.

The CDR3 is CASSLGGARFYEQFF. CDR3 bases: TGTGCCAGCAGCTTAGGGGGGGCGCGTTTCTATGAGCAGTTCTTC. V usage is TRBV7-3 and J usage is TRBJ2-1; D perhaps matches TRBD2 (7 bases). The length of the CDR3 is 15 residues. Trimming removed 2 bases at V and 8 bases at J, with 16 bases between. Germline V CDR1 and CDR2: SGHTA, FQGTGA.

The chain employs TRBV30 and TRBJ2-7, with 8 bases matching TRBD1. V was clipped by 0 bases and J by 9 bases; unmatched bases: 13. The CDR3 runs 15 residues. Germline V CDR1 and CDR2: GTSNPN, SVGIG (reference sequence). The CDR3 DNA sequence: TGTGCCTGGAGTGTAATGCCGGACAGGGAGGTGGTGCAGTACTTC. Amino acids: CAWSVMPDREVVQYF. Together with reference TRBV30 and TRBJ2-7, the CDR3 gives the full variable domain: SQTIHQWPATLVQPVGSPLSLECTVEGTSNPNLYWYRQAAGRGLQLLFYSVGIGQISSEVPQNLSASRPQDRQFILSSKKLLLSDSGFYLCAWSVMPDREVVQYFGPGTRLTVT.

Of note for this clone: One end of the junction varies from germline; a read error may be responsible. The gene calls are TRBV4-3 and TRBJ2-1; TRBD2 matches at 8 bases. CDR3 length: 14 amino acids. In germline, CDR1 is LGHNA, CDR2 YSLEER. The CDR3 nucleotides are TGCGCCCGCAGCCGCCGGGAGGGCTACAATGAGCAGTTCTTC. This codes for CARSRREGYNEQFF.